Below are 15 T cell receptor beta chains sequenced from a single sample in a study of T cells in Graves' hyperthyroidism and ophthalmopathy. The source material, RNA transcripts, was used to amplify TCR beta CDR3 regions. The TCR CDR3 first-round RT-PCR relied on the HTBI primer set. A single record per CDR3 protein comes from TCRdb applying MiXCR to the multiplex PCR reads. The repertoire holds over 350,000 distinct CDR3 sequences, with roughly an eighth as singletons. Source material: blood. The receptors stem from a man between 50 and 59 years old with Graves' ophthalmopathy.

This clonotype was counted ten times or more. The chain carries TRBV20-1 and TRBJ2-5; D is ambiguous. The CDR3 length is 11 residues. The V gene's germline CDR1 is DFQATT and CDR2 SNEGSKA (reference sequence). V was pared by 5 bases and J by 7 bases, with 11 bases between. In DNA form, the CDR3 reads TGCAGTGCTGCCCTAAAGACGACCCAGTACTTC. It is translated as CSAALKTTQYF.

This clonotype was observed a handful of times. The gene calls are TRBV24-1 and TRBJ1-1; 9 positions match TRBD1. CDR3 length equals 15 residues. Germline V gene lookup returns CDR1 KGHDR and CDR2 SFDVKD. V was clipped by 6 bases and J by 5 bases; unmatched bases: 9. CDR3 loop: CATSSSGTGRTEAFF. CDR3 nucleotide sequence: TGTGCCACCAGTTCGAGCGGGACAGGGAGAACTGAAGCTTTCTTT.

This clonotype was found many times. The V gene is TRBV7-2, the J gene TRBJ1-1, with D uncertain. The CDR3 is made up of 14 amino acids. Germline V gives CDR1 SGHTA, CDR2 FQGNSA. Trimming removed 5 bases at V and 1 base at J, with 11 bases between. The CDR3 region is CASSASGENTEAFF. DNA of the CDR3: TGTGCCAGCAGCGCGAGCGGGGAGAACACTGAAGCTTTCTTT.

This clonotype occurred many times. V gene TRBV28 combines with J gene TRBJ1-5; D is undetermined. The CDR3 length is 15 residues. The ends were cut back, 5 bases at V and 5 bases at J, with 16 bases in the middle. Germline V gene data show CDR1 as MDHEN and CDR2 as SYDVKM. For the CDR3, the DNA is TGTGCCAGCAGTCCGGTCGGGAGTACGTATCAGCCCCAGCATTTT. Protein: CASSPVGSTYQPQHF.

The table lists this clonotype with a count of one. With a much larger clone just one base away, this may be a read error. The J gene is TRBJ1-5, the V gene TRBV15; the D gene is possibly TRBD1 (6 bases). V lost 1 base, J lost 9 bases, and 16 bases lay in between. Germline V lookup: CDR1 LNHNV, CDR2 YYDKDF (reference sequence). The CDR3 extends over 15 amino acids. This chain's CDR3 is CATSRGFGGPRPQHF. The DNA for the CDR3 is TGTGCCACCAGCAGAGGATTCGGGGGGCCTCGGCCCCAGCATTTT. The full variable domain, with the rest looked up from reference TRBV15 and TRBJ1-5, is DAMVIQNPRYQVTQFGKPVTLSCSQTLNHNVMYWYQQKSSQAPKLLFHYYDKDFNNEADTPDNFQSRRPNTSFCFLDIRSPGLGDTAMYLCATSRGFGGPRPQHFGDGTRLSIL.

The chain is built from TRBV12-3 or TRBV12-4 and TRBJ1-1; no firm D call. The CDR3 length is 14 residues. V gave up 6 bases and J gave up 4 bases, with 15 bases separating them. The DNA of the CDR3 is TGTGCCAGCAGAACCTTGAGGTCGGGCACTGAAGCTTTCTTT. This encodes CASRTLRSGTEAFF.

This clonotype was observed a few times. J is TRBJ2-7 and V is TRBV9; TRBD1 agrees at 8 bases. V shed 4 bases, J shed 0 bases, and the junction held 9 bases outside the gene matches. This CDR3 is 16 amino acids long. Germline lookup yields CDR1 SGDLS and CDR2 YYNGEE. In DNA form, the CDR3 reads TGTGCCAGCAGCTCCCGGGACAGGAGCGGCTCCTACGAGCAGTACTTC. Amino acids: CASSSRDRSGSYEQYF.

A few counts support this clonotype. The CDR3 spells CASRQGDLPSGANVLTF. The CDR3 nucleotides read TGTGCCAGCAGGCAAGGGGACCTCCCCTCTGGGGCCAACGTCCTGACTTTC. J is TRBJ2-6 and V is TRBV2; either TRBD1 or TRBD2 may supply D (5 bases each). The CDR3 spans 17 residues. V lost 6 bases and J lost 0, with 15 bases in between. The germline gives CDR1 SNHLY, CDR2 FYNNEI.

This clonotype was recorded at least ten times. This rearrangement joins TRBV7-9 to TRBJ1-1; D gene unclear. The V and J ends lost 2 bases and 11 bases respectively, with 12 bases between them. Germline assignment: CDR1 SEHNR and CDR2 FQNEAQ (reference sequence). The CDR3 is 12 residues long. The CDR3 sequence is CASSLMGLGAFF. The DNA of the CDR3 is TGTGCCAGCAGCTTAATGGGCCTGGGGGCTTTCTTT.

The table lists this clonotype with many counts. The V gene is TRBV6-9, the J gene TRBJ2-5; no clear D. The CDR3 spans 14 residues. Per germline, CDR1 MNHGY and CDR2 SVAAGI. V lost 8 bases, J lost 5 bases, and 18 bases lay in between. The CDR3 DNA reads TGTGCCAGCCCTACTTCGAGTCCAAGGGAGACCCAGTACTTC. This gives the protein CASPTSSPRETQYF.

Concerning this clonotype: This could be a read error, since a much larger clone is one nucleotide away. The chain joins TRBV10-3 to TRBJ2-1; 7 bases map to TRBD2. Germline V gene data show CDR1 as ENHRY and CDR2 as SYGVKD. The CDR3 contains 14 residues. CDR3 region: CASSYGGSLYEQFF. CDR3 nucleotide sequence: TGTGCCAGCAGTTACGGCGGGAGTCTATACGAGCAGTTCTTC.

The sample holds many counts of this clonotype. The chain combines TRBV20-1 with TRBJ2-5, with TRBD2 identical over 8 bases. Germline V gene sequence: CDR1 DFQATT, CDR2 SNEGSKA (reference sequence). The CDR3 spans 14 residues. The V and J ends lost 6 bases and 5 bases, in that order; junction bases with no gene match: 11. CDR3 DNA sequence: TGCAGTGCCAGAAGAGCGGGAGCCATTGAGACCCAGTACTTC. This encodes CSARRAGAIETQYF.

This clonotype has at least ten counts. J is TRBJ2-1 and V is TRBV13; 11 nucleotides align to TRBD1. The CDR3 has 18 amino acids. Germline CDR1 reads PRHDT; CDR2 reads FYEKMQ (reference sequence). V trimming: 4 bases; J trimming: 1 base; junction bases outside the gene matches: 9. The CDR3, as DNA: TGTGCCAGCAGCTCACGGACAGGGGGCATTATATCCTACAATGAGCAGTTCTTC. The encoded protein is CASSSRTGGIISYNEQFF.

This clonotype came up many times. The chain couples TRBV12-3 or TRBV12-4 to TRBJ1-1; possibly TRBD1 for D (6 bases). V was trimmed by 10 bases and J by 7 bases, leaving 16 bases between them. There are 12 residues in the CDR3. DNA for the CDR3: TGTGCCACCCGCCCTGAGGGGGTTGAAGCTTTCTTT. Translating gives CATRPEGVEAFF.

This clonotype was observed a few times. The chain couples TRBV6-1 to TRBJ1-5; possibly TRBD1 for D (5 bases). This CDR3 is 15 amino acids long. Trimming pared 4 bases from V and 2 bases from J, leaving 12 bases between. Germline CDR1 and CDR2: MNHNS and SASEGT. CDR3 sequence: CASSVFSGGNQPQHF. In nucleotides, the CDR3 is TGTGCCAGCAGTGTCTTCTCGGGGGGCAATCAGCCCCAGCATTTT.